This TCR beta chain was sequenced for a study of cytomegalovirus exposure and HLA in healthy donors. The PCR was carried out with 60 Vbeta primers and 13 Jbeta primers. Source study methods: Later work found roughly 80 million unique TCR beta chains, with 9 million to 13 million shared. The data were produced by immunoSEQ multiplex PCR, yet TCRdb's version contains in-frame clones alone and is incomplete. V and J calls plus clone size are reproduced from that table; the DNA served to infer D and trimming. The sample has about 190,000 clones; 84% are singletons. This clone occurred a few times. What it recognizes is unknown. V was cut by 2 bases and J by 0 bases, with 5 bases left in between. The CDR3 is made up of 13 amino acids. The germline gives CDR1 SGHDT, CDR2 YYEEEE. Study-level points and caveats: The study put 150 to 200 TCR beta chains on its list as cytomegalovirus-associated. Differences between HLA loci emerged in a later analysis of TCR association rates, with DRB1 most and HLA-C fewest. A missense DCLRE1C variant was associated with V- and J-gene trimming of TCR beta chains in a later analysis, and an independent cohort replicated the association.

The clonotype was recovered from a boy between 5 and 17 years old in good health and CMV-seronegative. The sample consisted of PBMCs. This chain connects TRBV5-6 to TRBJ1-1, with D uncertain. The CDR3 region has the DNA TGTGCCAGCAGCTTCCCTGTGAACACTGAAGCTTTCTTT. Translation gives CASSFPVNTEAFF.